Reported below is one TCR beta chain. The sample belongs to a study of monozygotic twins with inflammatory bowel disease. From around 4,000 ng of total RNA, each TCR library was prepared. cDNA for each sample came from eight separate reactions. Reprocessing the 5' RACE reads, TCRdb reports a single entry for every CDR3 protein and omits DNA. This repertoire includes about 440,000 distinct CDR3 sequences. Germline CDR1 is MNHNS and CDR2 is SASEGT. The CDR3 is 14 amino acids. Sample: blood. V and J are TRBV6-1 and TRBJ2-5; absent DNA, TCRdb's TRBD2 call cannot be checked. The clonotype comes from a human donor with ulcerative colitis or Crohn's disease, or a healthy co-twin of an affected twin (not recorded which). The CDR3 is CASSEGGHRETQYF.